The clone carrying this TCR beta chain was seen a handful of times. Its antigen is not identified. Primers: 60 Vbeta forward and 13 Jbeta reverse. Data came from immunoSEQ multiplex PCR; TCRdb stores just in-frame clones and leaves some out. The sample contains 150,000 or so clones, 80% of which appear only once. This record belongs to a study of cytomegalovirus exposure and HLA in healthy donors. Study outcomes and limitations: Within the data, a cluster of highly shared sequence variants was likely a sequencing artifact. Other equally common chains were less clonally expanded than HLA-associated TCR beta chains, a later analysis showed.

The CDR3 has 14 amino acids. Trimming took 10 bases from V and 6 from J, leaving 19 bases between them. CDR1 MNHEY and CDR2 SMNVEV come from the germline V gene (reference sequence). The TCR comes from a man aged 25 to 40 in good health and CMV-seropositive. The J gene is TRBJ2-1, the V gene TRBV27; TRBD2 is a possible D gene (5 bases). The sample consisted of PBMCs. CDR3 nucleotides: TGTGCCACCGGAGGACTTCAAATTCCCAATGAGCAGTTCTTC. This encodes CATGGLQIPNEQFF.